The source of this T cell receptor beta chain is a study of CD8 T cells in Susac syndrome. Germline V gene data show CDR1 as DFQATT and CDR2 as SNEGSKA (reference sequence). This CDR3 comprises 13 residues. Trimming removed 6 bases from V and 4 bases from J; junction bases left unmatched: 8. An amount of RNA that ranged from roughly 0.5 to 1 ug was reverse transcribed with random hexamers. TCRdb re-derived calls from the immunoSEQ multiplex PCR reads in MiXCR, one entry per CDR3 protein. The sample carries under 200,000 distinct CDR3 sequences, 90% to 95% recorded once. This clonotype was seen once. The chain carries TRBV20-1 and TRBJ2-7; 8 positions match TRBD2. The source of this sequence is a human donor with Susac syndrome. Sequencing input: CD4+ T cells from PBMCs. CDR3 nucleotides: TGCAGTGCCCAGTTTAGCGGGGCTTACGAGCAGTACTTC. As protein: CSAQFSGAYEQYF.